This T cell receptor (beta chain) comes out of a study of T cells after yellow fever vaccination. For the study at large: Some fractions had low cell numbers, and these were prepared with SMART-Seq v4 Ultra Low Input. Study results and limitations: Clones that expanded after primary vaccination mostly reappeared after the booster (approximately 96% CD4, roughly 90% CD8). Peaking on day 5 versus 15, the secondary response was faster but weaker.

TCR cDNA was made by 5'RACE template switching, adding a universal primer site and UMIs. TCRdb redid the calling of the 5' RACE reads with MiXCR, one entry per CDR3 protein. The table shows some 120,000 distinct CDR3 sequences, with 7.4% occurring only once. This clonotype has a count of ten or more. Antigen unknown. V shed 3 bases and J 1 base; nucleotides not matched to a gene: 4. This CDR3 is 16 amino acids long. This receptor was identified in a man aged 18 to 29 who received the YFV17D yellow fever vaccine. The material was CD4+ T cells sorted from PBMCs, obtained around 10 days after the first yellow fever vaccination. The gene calls are TRBV12-3 or TRBV12-4 and TRBJ2-1; 9 bases are a match to TRBD1. CDR3 sequence (DNA): TGTGCCAGCAGTTTTGGACAGGGGCGATCCTACAATGAGCAGTTCTTC. Protein: CASSFGQGRSYNEQFF.